The sequence of this T cell receptor (beta chain) was determined in a study of tissue T cells after allogeneic stem cell transplantation. Some clones are missing from TCRdb's copy, which holds only in-frame ones; the method was immunoSEQ multiplex PCR. The table lists more than 45,000 clones, roughly 73% of them singletons, with 0.7% in the top ten. Germline assignment: CDR1 FNHDT and CDR2 SITEND (reference sequence). This CDR3 comprises 14 residues. The V and J ends lost 6 bases and 7 bases, in that order; junction bases with no gene match: 10. Study-level findings and limits: Only a limited share of tissue TCRs appeared in blood or spleen. Anatomically similar tissues had similar TCR repertoires within each patient. Across patients, clones rarely overlapped, yet motif clusters were shared tissue-specifically.

Of note for this clone: Antigen specificity is unknown. The listed genes are named as in mouse. The read ends 1 residue before the CDR3 terminus; that terminus is restored from the germline J gene.

The source material was sorted cells pooled from one or two spleens. The receptor comes from a pool of C57BL/6 mice in good health. The chain carries TRBV19 and TRBJ2-7; TRBD2 agrees at 10 bases. CDR3 in amino acids: CASKPGLGWREQYF. The sequenced CDR3 bases are TGTGCCAGCAAACCGGGACTGGGGTGGAGGGAACAGTAC.